This T cell receptor beta chain was captured in a study of blood T cell repertoires in COVID-19. The wider study: The samples span acute and convalescent COVID-19 from the United States, Italy and Spain.

In the authors' workflow: Nucleated cell number was recorded as an estimate derived from reference gene primer amplification. Generated by immunoSEQ multiplex PCR, the TCRdb table keeps only in-frame clones and is missing some. D and trimming come from the DNA, and the V and J calls and clone size come from that table. Among over 350,000 clones, about nine tenths were seen once, and the ten largest hold roughly 0.86%. The V end was cut by 3 bases, the J end by 4 bases, with 12 bases between. Germline V gene lookup returns CDR1 KGHSH and CDR2 LQKENI. The CDR3 spans 14 residues. This chain links TRBV18 with TRBJ1-2; D not certain. Sample: PBMCs or T cells enriched from blood (not recorded which). The clonotype was recovered from a middle-aged woman who had been exposed to COVID-19. The chain's CDR3 is CASSPSEGSYGYTF. CDR3 bases: TGTGCCAGCTCACCCTCCGAGGGATCCTATGGCTACACCTTC.